This T cell receptor beta chain was sequenced in a study of cytomegalovirus exposure and HLA in healthy donors (TCRdb year 2017). Study-wide context: In an earlier analysis of approximately 640 of the donors, around 300 Gb of sequence data and 100 million or so unique TCR beta sequences from about 179 million T cells were reported. An early release that covered several hundred HLA-typed donors contained around 300 gigabases of sequencing data and 80 million or so unique TCR sequences. Of the 350 to 450 genotyped donors, roughly 85% fell in the genetic ancestry cluster associated with self-reported Caucasian donors. The aim of the study was to test whether cataloging public T cell receptors could identify signatures of past pathogen exposure. The study profiled the T cell repertoires of hundreds of subjects by immunosequencing and related them to cytomegalovirus serostatus. Along with the approximately 600-subject first cohort, a separate validation cohort of over a hundred different subjects was used. To predict cytomegalovirus infection status, the study brought together high-throughput TCR immunosequencing, statistical association of individual TCRs with disease status, and machine learning. In a later analysis, previously published TCR beta repertoires from some 640 donors were re-analyzed and high-resolution HLA genotyping was added so that TCR occurrence patterns could be studied. The later analysis used no new phenotypic data to find candidate immune exposures, relying instead on TCR beta sequences and their occurrence across donors. In an earlier analysis of more than 550 of the donors, high-throughput TCR beta sequencing was used to judge whether each TCR beta V gene segment behaved as functional or pseudogenic. Alongside the repertoire data, information on donor age, sex, ethnicity and CMV serostatus was compiled. Genome-wide SNP genotypes for about 60% of the roughly 670 donors were used in a later genetic analysis, which treated that subset as a discovery cohort. All discovery cohort repertoires had been generated using a single sequencing platform. Class I and class II HLA loci were covered by the typing at four-digit resolution. Typing coverage differed by locus: A, B, C, DRB1 and DQB1 were typed in roughly 620-640 donors, DQA1 in 500 to 550, DPA1 in over 600, and DPB1 in 472. Four to six DR-DQ haplotypes were handled as single units for association and clustering, since linkage in the cohort was strong. Across about 370 genotyped donors of the cohort, an average of roughly 230,000 unique TCR beta nucleotide sequences per donor were sequenced, and roughly a sixth of those sequences were non-productive.

Receptors were amplified or captured by the immunoSEQ multiplex PCR assay. The multiplex PCR relied on a mix of 60 forward primers for TCR Vbeta segments and 13 reverse primers for TCR Jbeta segments. The CDR3 region of rearranged TCR beta genes was amplified from genomic DNA by a multiplex PCR assay. Amplified TCR beta libraries were sequenced as 87-base-pair reads on the Illumina HiSeq System. In the paper's pipeline: A later analysis tallied roughly 78 million unique TCR beta chains across the 610 or so repertoires, and 10 million to 11 million of those chains were shared by two or more donors. A nearest-neighbor algorithm error-corrected the raw reads and collapsed the reads into unique sequences, merging closely related sequences to remove PCR and sequencing errors. To assign V, D and J gene segments, CDR3 sequences were aligned to IMGT reference sequences. For a sequence to be retained, a match of at least six nucleotides was required to both a V gene segment and a J gene segment. Rearrangements were called productive when the CDR3 lacked stop codons and stayed in frame with V and J; all others were non-productive. Following IMGT convention, CDR3 was defined as the stretch from the second conserved V-encoded cysteine to the conserved J-encoded phenylalanine. The earlier analysis of about 620 of the donors excluded sequences that lacked an unambiguous match to a single V gene segment. In an earlier analysis of about 590 of the donors, a V segment was called functional when productive rearrangements were above 56.7%, and segregating when the standard deviation between donors exceeded 5%. To diagnose cytomegalovirus status from the catalog of TCR beta chain sequences, a statistical classification framework was built. In a later analysis, TCR nucleotide sequences were compared against IMGT/GENE-DB human TR gene sequences so that V and J genes could be assigned. A later analysis assigned CDR3 sequences and most-parsimonious VDJ recombination scenarios with the TCRdist pipeline. In a later analysis, each TCR beta chain was defined by its CDR3 amino acid sequence together with its V-gene family, and reads lacking a unique V-gene family were excluded. To address suspected cross-contamination and a sequencing artifact, a later analysis removed 592 highly shared, low-generation-probability nucleotide sequences. A later analysis calculated a clonal expansion index for each public chain from normalized within-repertoire ranks of inferred template counts. In a later analysis, generation probabilities were computed with a VDJ recombination model fitted to out-of-frame rearrangements, and the resulting probabilities were checked against IGoR. In a later analysis, hypergeometric tests were used to score TCR-TCR, TCR-HLA and TCR-CMV co-occurrence, with a repertoire-size bias correction applied to TCR pairs. In a later analysis, false discovery rates were estimated by permuting HLA or CMV assignments 20 times. In a later analysis, co-occurring TCRs were grouped with DBSCAN, and TCRdist sequence similarity was added when clustering was performed within HLA-allele-positive subsets. For co-occurrence clustering, repertoires with fewer than 30,000 or more than 120,000 public chains were excluded, along with roughly 5 repertoires with anomalous nucleotide sharing. Not all clones reach the TCRdb copy of this immuneACCESS table, which keeps in-frame sequences only. Checked studies attribute under half of the gap to unresolved V genes and leave the rest unexplained. V and J calls and clone size are as listed in that table; D and trimming were resolved from the DNA. The sample has some 200,000 clones on record, roughly 68% of them singletons. The ten largest clones take up about 3% of the sample.

On the study overall, not on this receptor specifically: A further reported finding was that TCR beta sequences accurately predicted the HLA-A and HLA-B alleles for most subjects in the first cohort. At a false discovery rate of 0.05, a later analysis linked under 20,000 TCR beta sequences to specific HLA alleles. According to a later analysis, parvovirus B19, influenza, CMV and Epstein-Barr virus appeared linked to several top co-occurrence clusters. Presence/absence analyses assumed roughly uniform sequencing depth across donors, an assumption that may not hold. Because counts were too low, under 20 rarely observed V segments, including chromosome 9 orphons, were left out of the earlier analysis of 500 to 650 of the donors. HLA typing was unavailable for some donors at each locus, so association tests used only the typed subset. The authors suggested that the approach could potentially be extended to other disease states and immunological phenotypes. V-gene and J-gene trimming of TCR beta chains was associated with a missense DCLRE1C variant in a later genetic analysis, and the association was replicated in an independent cohort. Linkage disequilibrium might explain the correlated functional status among segregating V segments, but an unknown experimental factor could not be ruled out. In a later analysis, TCR association rates were found to vary across HLA loci, with the most associated TCRs seen for DRB1 alleles and the fewest for HLA-C alleles. The sequencing pipeline was judged likely to have produced a cluster of highly shared sequence variants as a technical artifact. An earlier analysis of approximately 500 of the donors showed that most TCR beta V segments appeared in productive rearrangements either about 87% or about 30% of the time, which broadly matched IMGT annotations. Only TCR beta chains were sequenced in this cohort, and the absence of alpha or paired-chain data limited detectable features. A later analysis found that HLA-associated TCR beta chains were more clonally expanded and had lower generation probabilities than equally common non-associated chains. Because the 87-base-pair reads could not distinguish some IMGT-functional V segments, including TRBV6-2 and TRBV6-3, those segments were excluded. The classifier was reported to diagnose cytomegalovirus status with high specificity and sensitivity in both the original cohort and the validation cohort. Most TCR sequences were observed very rarely across donors, whereas some public TCRs were present in many individuals. In a later analysis, most CMV-associated TCR beta chains were found to appear HLA-restricted, with HLA associations seemingly driven largely by CMV exposure. When HLA alleles, especially DR and DQ, strongly co-occurred, attributing TCR associations to individual alleles was difficult. Compared with the 666-donor mean, donors in an Asian-associated ancestry cluster had fewer N-insertions in productive TCRs, according to a later genetic analysis. The study listed 170 or so TCR beta chains as associated with cytomegalovirus. In vitro tests confirmed that three of the cytomegalovirus-associated TCR beta chains recognize cytomegalovirus antigens. Immune exposure information for the cohort was limited to CMV serostatus.

The cohort comprised more than 550 healthy bone marrow donors. Cohort members were all nominally healthy when sampled, although unrecorded immune exposures were likely present. The donor was CMV seropositive and belonged to the group of more than 250 seropositive cohort members. A peripheral blood sample was collected from each donor, and TCR beta sequencing was performed on peripheral blood mononuclear cells. Genomic DNA was extracted from the blood cell samples with the Qiagen DNeasy Blood Extraction Kit. Its CDR3 holds 12 amino acids, cysteine through phenylalanine. The sequence is cut down to CDR3 DNA, 36 bases in frame from base 1. CDR1 and CDR2, per the germline V gene, are SGHAT and FQNNGV. At the junction V is shortened by 4 bases and J by 7 bases, with 11 bases in between. Turning to this clone: Its antigen remains unidentified. Base qualities are not recorded, but no much larger clone differs from it by a single base.

This TCR was sampled from a middle-aged man in good health and CMV-seropositive. The sequencing sample was made of PBMCs. Recombination joined TRBV11-2 with TRBJ2-7; TRBD2 is a weak D gene call, 6 bases matching. The CDR3: CASSWRAGEQYF. The nucleotides read TGTGCCAGCAGCTGGAGGGCCGGGGAGCAGTACTTC.